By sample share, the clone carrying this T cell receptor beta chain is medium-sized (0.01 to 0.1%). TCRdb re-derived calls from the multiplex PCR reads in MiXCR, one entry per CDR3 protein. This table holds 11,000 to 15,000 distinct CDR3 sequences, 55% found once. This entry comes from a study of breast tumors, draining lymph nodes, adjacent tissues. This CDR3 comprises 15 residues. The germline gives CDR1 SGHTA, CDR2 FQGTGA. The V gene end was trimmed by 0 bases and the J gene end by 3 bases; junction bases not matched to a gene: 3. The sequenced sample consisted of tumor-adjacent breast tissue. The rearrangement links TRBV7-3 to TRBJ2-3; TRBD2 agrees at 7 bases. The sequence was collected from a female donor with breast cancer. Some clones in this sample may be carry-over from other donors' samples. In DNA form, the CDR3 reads TGTGCCAGCAGCTTAACTGCGGGAGTGACAGATACGCAGTATTTT. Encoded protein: CASSLTAGVTDTQYF.